A selection of T cell receptor beta chains follows, all from one sample in a study of identical twins. TCRdb re-called the 5' RACE reads through MiXCR, storing one row per CDR3 protein. The sample shows roughly 200,000 distinct CDR3 sequences, less than 8% of them seen only once. This sample also appeared in a second study, on yellow fever vaccine responses in identical twins.

The material sequenced was memory (CD45RO+) T cells sorted from blood. The receptors come from a woman under 30 in good health. Each CDR3 is given with its conserved first and last residue. The order of the fields is D gene, clone size, V gene, J gene, CDR3 DNA, CDR3 protein. The D gene is left open where the match is weak. For some rows the clone size is stated as once, few or many, or as a class when expanded; others skip it.

>NA|many|TRBV6-6|TRBJ1-1
TGTGCCAGCATTGCGGGCTGGAGCACTGAAGCTTTCTTT
CASIAGWSTEAFF
>NA|many|TRBV6-2/TRBV6-3|TRBJ2-7
TGTGCCAGCAGCCGCCGGGACGGAAGCTCCTACGAGCAGTACTTC
CASSRRDGSSYEQYF
>TRBD1|few|TRBV3-1|TRBJ2-4
TGTGCCAGCACCAGACAGGGAGCCAAAAACATTCAGTACTTC
CASTRQGAKNIQYF
>TRBD2|NA|TRBV11-2|TRBJ2-3
TGTGCCAGCAGCTTAGCAGGGCTAGCGGAGGCAACAGATACGCAGTATTTT
CASSLAGLAEATDTQYF
>TRBD1|many|TRBV10-3|TRBJ2-1
TGTGCCACCCAAGGGCGGGACAGGGGTGAGTCCTACAATGAGCAGTTCTTC
CATQGRDRGESYNEQFF
>NA|NA|TRBV4-2|TRBJ2-1
TGTGCCAGCAGCCAAAGTAGAGGCGGAGGAAGGACCTACAATGAGCAGTTCTTC
CASSQSRGGGRTYNEQFF
>TRBD1|NA|TRBV5-8|TRBJ2-3
TGTGCCAGCAGCTCGGACAGGACCACAGATACGCAGTATTTT
CASSSDRTTDTQYF
>NA|many|TRBV12-3/TRBV12-4|TRBJ2-2
TGTGCCAGCAGTCCAGGACAGACGACCACCGGGGAGCTGTTTTTT
CASSPGQTTTGELFF
>NA|NA|TRBV7-2|TRBJ2-3
TGTGCCAGCAGCCCCGGGGCAGCGGTGAATTATTTT
CASSPGAAVNYF
>NA|few|TRBV6-1|TRBJ1-1
TGTGCCAGCAGTGAACCCGGGAACACTGAAGCTTTCTTT
CASSEPGNTEAFF
>NA|many|TRBV20-1|TRBJ1-5
TGCAGTGCTTTATGGGGGAATCAGCCCCAGCATTTT
CSALWGNQPQHF
>NA|few|TRBV5-1|TRBJ2-7
TGCGCCAGCAGCTTGGAGGTGGGTCTCAGGGTTGGCGAGCAGTACTTC
CASSLEVGLRVGEQYF
>NA|many|TRBV18|TRBJ2-6
TGTGCCAGCTCACTCTTGGCCAACGTCCTGACTTTC
CASSLLANVLTF
>TRBD1|many|TRBV6-5|TRBJ1-5
TGTGCCAGCAGTAGACGCATAGTTCCGGGACAGGCCCCTTATAGCAATCAGCCCCAGCATTTT
CASSRRIVPGQAPYSNQPQHF
>TRBD1|NA|TRBV7-9|TRBJ2-7
TGTGCCAGCAGCAGGGGACAGGGGGCAAAGGAGCAGTACTTC
CASSRGQGAKEQYF
>TRBD1|NA|TRBV20-1|TRBJ1-1
TGCAGTGCTTTCCACAGGGGCTTATGGACTGAAGCTTTCTTT
CSAFHRGLWTEAFF
>TRBD1|NA|TRBV5-6|TRBJ2-3
TGTGCCAGCAGCTCACGACAGGGGGATAACACAGATACGCAGTATTTT
CASSSRQGDNTDTQYF
>NA|NA|TRBV6-2/TRBV6-3|TRBJ2-7
TGTGCCAGCAGCCAGGCGTCGGCCACGGGGGACCGCGAGCAGTACTTC
CASSQASATGDREQYF
>NA|many|TRBV4-3|TRBJ2-7
TGCGCCAGCAGCCTAGCCGAAGGACAGCCCTACGAGCAGTACTTC
CASSLAEGQPYEQYF
>TRBD2|few|TRBV20-1|TRBJ2-1
TGCAGTGCCCCCCAAGCGGGATCCAATGAGCAGTTCTTC
CSAPQAGSNEQFF
>NA|NA|TRBV5-5|TRBJ1-4
TGTGCCAGCAGCGGGCGGACAGCCACGGAAAGGAAACTGTTTTTT
CASSGRTATERKLFF
>TRBD1|NA|TRBV28|TRBJ2-7
TGTGCCTCGACCGGGACAGGGGCCTCCTACGAGCAGTACTTC
CASTGTGASYEQYF
>NA|few|TRBV2|TRBJ1-5
TGTGCCAGCTCCACCGGGACTTATCAGCCCCAGCATTTT
CASSTGTYQPQHF
>NA|many|TRBV29-1|TRBJ2-3
TGCAGCGTTAAGATCGAGGGAAGGGGAGATACGCAGTATTTT
CSVKIEGRGDTQYF
>TRBD1|NA|TRBV2|TRBJ1-5
TGTGCCAGCAGTGCACCTCCGGGACAGTCACCGGGCAATCAGCCCCAGCATTTT
CASSAPPGQSPGNQPQHF